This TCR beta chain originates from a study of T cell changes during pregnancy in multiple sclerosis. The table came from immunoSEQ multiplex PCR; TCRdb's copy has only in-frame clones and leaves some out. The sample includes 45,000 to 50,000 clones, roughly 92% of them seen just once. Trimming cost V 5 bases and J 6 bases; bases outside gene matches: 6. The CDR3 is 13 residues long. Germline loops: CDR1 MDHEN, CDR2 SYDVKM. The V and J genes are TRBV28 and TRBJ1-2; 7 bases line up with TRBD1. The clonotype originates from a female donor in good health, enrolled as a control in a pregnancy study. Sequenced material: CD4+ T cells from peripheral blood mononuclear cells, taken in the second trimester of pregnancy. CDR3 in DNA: TGTGCCAGCAGTAGACAGGGATATCATGGCTACACCTTC. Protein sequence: CASSRQGYHGYTF.